This T cell receptor beta chain was sequenced during a study of blood T cell repertoires in COVID-19. Study overall: Samples representing acute and convalescent COVID-19 were sourced from the United States, Italy and Spain. In each case, the material was cDNA or gDNA derived from T cells, B-cell-depleted T cells, or PBMCs.

V dropped 4 bases and J dropped 9; count of bases not matched to a gene: 9. Looked up from germline, CDR1 is SGHDN and CDR2 is FVKESK. The CDR3 has 15 amino acids. Original handling: From reference gene primer amplification, estimates of nucleated cell counts were derived. TCRdb keeps only in-frame clones here, not all; method: immunoSEQ multiplex PCR. For V, J and clone size, that table is used; D and trimming come from the DNA. The sample contains 450,000 or so clones, approximately 90% of which appear only once. Seattle enrolled patients during active infection and tracked them longitudinally. Sequencing was done on a sample of peripheral blood. This clonotype originated in a man between 18 and 35 years old with COVID-19, enrolled during active disease. V is TRBV14 and J is TRBJ2-1, with 10 bases fitting TRBD2. CDR3: CASSLLGTSAAEQFF. CDR3 nucleotide sequence: TGTGCCAGCAGCCTCCTTGGGACTAGCGCGGCTGAGCAGTTCTTC.